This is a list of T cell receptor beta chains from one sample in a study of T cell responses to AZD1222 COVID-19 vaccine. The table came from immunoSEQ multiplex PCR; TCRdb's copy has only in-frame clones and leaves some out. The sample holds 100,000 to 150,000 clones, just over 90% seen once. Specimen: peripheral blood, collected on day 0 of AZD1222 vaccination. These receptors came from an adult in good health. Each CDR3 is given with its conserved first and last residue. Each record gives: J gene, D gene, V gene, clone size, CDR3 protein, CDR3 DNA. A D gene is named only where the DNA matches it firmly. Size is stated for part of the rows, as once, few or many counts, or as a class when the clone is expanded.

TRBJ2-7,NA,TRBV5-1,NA,CASSRDNTYEQYF,TGCGCCAGCAGCCGGGACAACACCTACGAGCAGTACTTC
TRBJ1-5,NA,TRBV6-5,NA,CASSLFSRGNQPQHF,TGTGCCAGCAGCCTATTTTCCAGGGGCAATCAGCCCCAGCATTTT
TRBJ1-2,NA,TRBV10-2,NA,CASSDAQASSNYGYTF,TGCGCCAGCAGTGATGCCCAGGCAAGCTCCAACTATGGCTACACCTTC
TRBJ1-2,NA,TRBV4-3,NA,CASSQEGPEGYTF,TGCGCCAGCAGCCAAGAGGGGCCGGAGGGCTACACCTTC
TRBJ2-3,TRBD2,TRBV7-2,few,CASSSGTSGKDTQYF,TGTGCCAGCAGCTCCGGGACTAGCGGGAAAGATACGCAGTATTTT
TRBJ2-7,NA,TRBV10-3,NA,CAIRETGMGYEQYF,TGTGCCATCAGGGAGACAGGAATGGGCTACGAGCAGTACTTC
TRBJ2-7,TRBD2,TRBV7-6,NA,CASSLAALAGGTYEQYF,TGTGCCAGCAGCTTAGCTGCGCTAGCGGGAGGAACCTACGAGCAGTACTTC
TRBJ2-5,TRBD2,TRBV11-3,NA,CASSLAGLEETQYF,TGTGCCAGCAGCTTAGCGGGACTAGAAGAGACCCAGTACTTC
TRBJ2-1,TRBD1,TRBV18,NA,CASSPGTVNNEQFF,TGTGCCAGCTCCCCCGGGACAGTGAACAATGAGCAGTTCTTC
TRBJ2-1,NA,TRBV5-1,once,CASSLTGYNEQFF,TGCGCCAGCAGCCTGACAGGTTACAATGAGCAGTTCTTC
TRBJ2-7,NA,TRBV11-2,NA,CASSPAPPYEQYF,TGTGCCAGCAGCCCAGCGCCCCCCTACGAGCAGTACTTC
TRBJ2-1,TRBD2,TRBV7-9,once,CASSKAGDPGQFF,TGTGCCAGCAGCAAAGCGGGGGACCCGGGTCAGTTCTTC
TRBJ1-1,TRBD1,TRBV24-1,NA,CATSDPRTGGTEAFF,TGTGCCACCAGTGATCCCCGGACAGGGGGCACTGAAGCTTTCTTT
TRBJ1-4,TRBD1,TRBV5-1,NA,CASSWDSQNEKLFF,TGCGCCAGCAGTTGGGACAGCCAGAATGAAAAACTGTTTTTT
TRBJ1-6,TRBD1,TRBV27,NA,CASSPWTGVNSPLHF,TGTGCCAGCAGCCCATGGACAGGGGTTAATTCACCCCTCCACTTT
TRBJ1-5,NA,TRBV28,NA,CASSPQADSQPQHF,TGTGCCAGCAGTCCCCAGGCGGACAGCCAGCCCCAGCATTTT
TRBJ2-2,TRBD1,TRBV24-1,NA,CATSDPGQGGTGELFF,TGTGCCACCAGTGATCCTGGACAGGGCGGTACCGGGGAGCTGTTTTTT
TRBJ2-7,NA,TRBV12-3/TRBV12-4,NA,CASSLRSSYEQYF,TGTGCCAGCAGTTTACGGAGCTCCTACGAGCAGTACTTC
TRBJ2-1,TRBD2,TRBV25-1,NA,CASSPSGTSGYNEQFF,TGTGCCAGCAGTCCCTCAGGGACTAGCGGCTACAATGAGCAGTTCTTC
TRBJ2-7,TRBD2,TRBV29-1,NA,CSVVRLAGGEQYF,TGCAGCGTTGTTAGGCTAGCGGGAGGCGAGCAGTACTTC
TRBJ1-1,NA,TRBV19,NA,CASSIEWSTEAFF,TGTGCCAGTAGTATAGAGTGGTCGACTGAAGCTTTCTTT
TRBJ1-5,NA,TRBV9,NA,CASSVTGFVNQPQHF,TGTGCCAGCAGCGTCACCGGGTTTGTCAATCAGCCCCAGCATTTT
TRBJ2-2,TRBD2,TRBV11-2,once,CASSWGLAGPNTGELFF,TGTGCCAGCAGCTGGGGACTAGCGGGCCCGAACACCGGGGAGCTGTTTTTT
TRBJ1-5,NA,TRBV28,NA,CASSFGGYQPQHF,TGTGCCAGCAGTTTTGGGGGATATCAGCCCCAGCATTTT
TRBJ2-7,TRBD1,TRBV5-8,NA,CASSPGTGRDEQYF,TGTGCCAGCAGCCCAGGGACAGGGAGAGACGAGCAGTACTTC
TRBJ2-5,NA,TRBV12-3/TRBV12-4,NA,CASSWAQETQYF,TGTGCCAGCAGTTGGGCGCAAGAGACCCAGTACTTC
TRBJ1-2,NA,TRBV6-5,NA,CASSYSKGQYGYTF,TGTGCCAGCAGTTACTCAAAGGGGCAATATGGCTACACCTTC
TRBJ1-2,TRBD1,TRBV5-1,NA,CASKDGQGAAGYTF,TGCGCCAGCAAGGATGGACAGGGGGCAGCTGGCTACACCTTC
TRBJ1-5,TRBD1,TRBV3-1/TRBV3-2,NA,CASSQGRGHQPQHF,TGTGCCAGCAGCCAAGGCAGGGGGCATCAGCCCCAGCATTTT
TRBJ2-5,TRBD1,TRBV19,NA,CASSIQGAGQETQYF,TGTGCCAGTAGTATACAGGGGGCAGGACAAGAGACCCAGTACTTC
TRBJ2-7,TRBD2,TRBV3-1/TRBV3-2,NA,CASSQDPSGSSYEQYF,TGTGCCAGCAGCCAAGACCCTAGCGGGAGCTCCTACGAGCAGTACTTC
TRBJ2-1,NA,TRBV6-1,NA,CASSERLGRSNNEQFF,TGTGCCAGCAGTGAACGCCTGGGGAGAAGCAACAATGAGCAGTTCTTC
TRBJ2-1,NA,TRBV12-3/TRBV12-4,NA,CASSPPRGIKFF,TGTGCCAGCAGCCCTCCCCGCGGGATAAAGTTCTTC
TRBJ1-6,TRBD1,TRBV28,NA,CASGTENNSPLHF,TGTGCCAGCGGGACAGAGAATAATTCACCCCTCCACTTT